These T cell receptor beta chains were read from a single sample in a study of identical twins. Using its own MiXCR run on the 5' RACE reads, TCRdb lists one record per CDR3 protein. This repertoire shows around 510,000 distinct CDR3 sequences, 14% found once; its top ten account for approximately 0.9%. These sequences were also reported in another study, on yellow fever vaccine responses in identical twins.

Sample: CD4+ T cells sorted from blood. These receptors were collected from a woman in her late teens or twenties in good health. The CDR3 runs from the conserved cysteine through the conserved F or W. Each record gives: J gene, V gene, clone size, D gene, CDR3 DNA, CDR3 protein. The D gene is left open where the match is weak. Clone sizes are given selectively: once, few, many, or a class where the clone is expanded.

TRBJ2-7 | TRBV14 | . | . | TGTGCCAGCAGCCAAGAATCCAGCAGATCCTACGAGCAGTACTTC | CASSQESSRSYEQYF
TRBJ2-2 | TRBV2 | many | TRBD1 | TGTGCCAGCAGTGTGGACAGGAGGACCGGGGAGCTGTTTTTT | CASSVDRRTGELFF
TRBJ2-2 | TRBV20-1 | few | . | TGCAGTGCTAGCGGACACACCGGGGAGCTGTTTTTT | CSASGHTGELFF
TRBJ2-7 | TRBV15 | many | TRBD1 | TGTGCCACCAGCAGAGATACGGGACAGTCGTCCGAGCAGTACTTC | CATSRDTGQSSEQYF
TRBJ2-1 | TRBV7-9 | few | . | TGTGCCAGCAGCTTAGGACTAACCAGCAATGAGCAGTTCTTC | CASSLGLTSNEQFF
TRBJ2-5 | TRBV20-1 | . | TRBD2 | TGCAGTGCTACAGGACTAGCGAAAGAGACCCAGTACTTC | CSATGLAKETQYF
TRBJ2-1 | TRBV5-1 | many | TRBD2 | TGCGCCAGCAGCTACCGGACTAGCGTCTACAATGAGCAGTTCTTC | CASSYRTSVYNEQFF
TRBJ2-1 | TRBV5-1 | once | . | TGCGCCAGCAGCTTGGCCAAAAAATTCCGGGCGGGATATGAGCAGTTCTTC | CASSLAKKFRAGYEQFF
TRBJ1-6 | TRBV18 | few | . | TGTGCCAGCTCACCACCGGGTCGGGATTCACCCCTCCACTTT | CASSPPGRDSPLHF
TRBJ2-2 | TRBV3-1 | . | . | TGTGCCAGCAGCCGGTCAGGAGTAAACACCGGGGAGCTGTTTTTT | CASSRSGVNTGELFF
TRBJ1-1 | TRBV3-1 | . | . | TGTGCCAGCAGGGGGGTGGGGAACACTGAAGCTTTCTTT | CASRGVGNTEAFF
TRBJ2-7 | TRBV3-1 | few | TRBD1 | TGTGCCAGCAGCTCCCCGGGGACAGTCCCTTTGCACGAGCAGTACTTC | CASSSPGTVPLHEQYF
TRBJ2-5 | TRBV7-6 | few | . | TGTGCCAGCAGCTCCCAGGCTCCCCCTTGGACCCAGTACTTC | CASSSQAPPWTQYF
TRBJ2-7 | TRBV25-1 | . | TRBD1 | TGTGCCAGCAGCGCGAGGGGGCTCCCTCGCGAGCAGTACTTC | CASSARGLPREQYF
TRBJ2-1 | TRBV4-3 | . | . | TGCGCCAGCAGCCACGGGACCAATGAGCAGTTCTTC | CASSHGTNEQFF
TRBJ2-3 | TRBV5-1 | few | TRBD2 | TGCGCCAGCAGCCCGGGACTAGCGGGACAATACACAGATACGCAGTATTTT | CASSPGLAGQYTDTQYF
TRBJ2-6 | TRBV29-1 | many | TRBD1 | TGCAGCGTTGTCGGGACAGGGGGCGTCAACGTCCTGACTTTC | CSVVGTGGVNVLTF
TRBJ2-1 | TRBV12-3/TRBV12-4 | . | . | TGTGCCAGCAGAAACAACAATGAGCAGTTCTTC | CASRNNNEQFF
TRBJ1-1 | TRBV6-2/TRBV6-3 | . | . | TGTGCCAGCAGTTACTCCGTAGTGGGTGAAGCTTTCTTT | CASSYSVVGEAFF
TRBJ2-5 | TRBV6-2/TRBV6-3 | many | TRBD2 | TGTGCCAGCAACCAACTAGCGATTGGGACAGAGACCCAGTACTTC | CASNQLAIGTETQYF
TRBJ2-7 | TRBV25-1 | few | TRBD1 | TGTGCCAGCAGTGAATATATAAGGGGGCGGAACGAGCAGTACTTC | CASSEYIRGRNEQYF
TRBJ2-7 | TRBV30 | . | . | TGTGCCTGGAGTGTATTGTGGGCAGGGATGACCTACGAGCAGTACTTC | CAWSVLWAGMTYEQYF
TRBJ2-1 | TRBV29-1 | few | TRBD2 | TGCAGCCCCGAATATCGTAGCGGGACGTACAATGAGCAGTTCTTC | CSPEYRSGTYNEQFF
TRBJ2-7 | TRBV20-1 | . | TRBD1 | TGCAGTGCTACGAGACCTGACAGGGGGGGCTACGAGCAGTACTTC | CSATRPDRGGYEQYF
TRBJ2-3 | TRBV12-3/TRBV12-4 | . | . | TGTGCCAGCAGCTGGAGGACGGGCACAGATACGCAGTATTTT | CASSWRTGTDTQYF
TRBJ1-6 | TRBV20-1 | . | TRBD1 | TGCAGTGCTAATTCGGGGGGACAGAGAAATTCACCCCTCCACTTT | CSANSGGQRNSPLHF
TRBJ2-1 | TRBV20-1 | few | TRBD2 | TGCAGTGCGCCCGGGACTAGCGGGGGTAATGAGCAGTTCTTC | CSAPGTSGGNEQFF
TRBJ1-1 | TRBV5-1 | few | . | TGCGCCAGCAGCTCCCGGGACTCTCTGAACACTGAAGCTTTCTTT | CASSSRDSLNTEAFF
TRBJ2-6 | TRBV10-3 | . | . | TGTGCCATCGCAGCACCTGGGGCCAACGTCCTGACTTTC | CAIAAPGANVLTF
TRBJ2-1 | TRBV5-1 | few | TRBD1 | TGCGCCAGCAGCCCCGGGACAGCCTACTACAATGAGCAGTTCTTC | CASSPGTAYYNEQFF
TRBJ2-5 | TRBV12-3/TRBV12-4 | . | TRBD1 | TGTGCCAGCTGCCGGACAGGGTACCAAGAGACCCAGTACTTC | CASCRTGYQETQYF
TRBJ2-3 | TRBV28 | few | TRBD2 | TGTGCCAGCACCCCGCGGGTAGCGGGGACTAGCACAGATACGCAGTATTTT | CASTPRVAGTSTDTQYF
TRBJ2-5 | TRBV5-4 | few | . | TGTGCCAGCAGCCACGGGACACTCCAAGAGACCCAGTACTTC | CASSHGTLQETQYF
TRBJ2-7 | TRBV7-9 | few | . | TGTGCCAGCAGCTCAACTCTCGGGTTTTTGGTCTACTTC | CASSSTLGFLVYF
TRBJ2-3 | TRBV7-3 | . | TRBD2 | TGTGCCAGCAGCTTCAAAGCGGGGGGTAGCACAGATACGCAGTATTTT | CASSFKAGGSTDTQYF
TRBJ2-7 | TRBV2 | . | . | TGTGCCAGCAGTATACAGGGACACGAGCAGTACTTC | CASSIQGHEQYF
TRBJ1-5 | TRBV10-3 | few | . | TGTGCCATCAGTGAACGGGGCAGCAATCAGCCCCAGCATTTT | CAISERGSNQPQHF
TRBJ2-3 | TRBV5-1 | . | . | TGCGCCAGCAGCTTGGATGTGGGCGGCACAGATACGCAGTATTTT | CASSLDVGGTDTQYF
TRBJ2-2 | TRBV5-1 | few | . | TGCGCCAGCACATTTCGGGGGGCCCCCCTTAACACCGGGGAGCTGTTTTTT | CASTFRGAPLNTGELFF
TRBJ2-1 | TRBV20-1 | . | TRBD1 | TGCAGTGCCAGGGGGACAGGGCTAGTTCAGTTCTTC | CSARGTGLVQFF
TRBJ2-5 | TRBV20-1 | . | TRBD2 | TGCAGTGCTAGAGTTGAGACTAGCGGGTTTTTGTACCAAGAGACCCAGTACTTC | CSARVETSGFLYQETQYF
TRBJ2-2 | TRBV20-1 | many | TRBD2 | TGCAGTGCTACTTACCTCGGGGGGGCCACGAACACCGGGGAGCTGTTTTTT | CSATYLGGATNTGELFF
TRBJ2-1 | TRBV28 | few | TRBD2 | TGTGCCAGCAGTTTAGACGTCAGCGGGAGAGGGAATGAGCAGTTCTTC | CASSLDVSGRGNEQFF
TRBJ2-5 | TRBV11-2 | . | TRBD2 | TGTGCCAGCAGCTCCGGGACTAGCGGGAGTCAAGAGACCCAGTACTTC | CASSSGTSGSQETQYF
TRBJ2-5 | TRBV11-2 | . | . | TGTGCCAGCAGCTTATATGGGGTGACCCAGTACTTC | CASSLYGVTQYF
TRBJ2-6 | TRBV29-1 | few | . | TGCAGCGTAGCTCTTTGGGGGCGCGGAACTGGGGCCAACGTCCTGACTTTC | CSVALWGRGTGANVLTF
TRBJ2-1 | TRBV5-1 | . | . | TGCGCCAGCAGCTATGGGGGGATGGGCAGTGAGCAGTTCTTC | CASSYGGMGSEQFF
TRBJ1-1 | TRBV7-3 | . | TRBD1 | TGTGCCAGCAGCTTAACGGACAGGGAAGGGGCGGCTTTCTTT | CASSLTDREGAAFF
TRBJ2-2 | TRBV4-3 | many | TRBD1 | TGCGCCAGCAGCCAAACCGGGACAGGGGTGAACACCGGGGAGCTGTTTTTT | CASSQTGTGVNTGELFF